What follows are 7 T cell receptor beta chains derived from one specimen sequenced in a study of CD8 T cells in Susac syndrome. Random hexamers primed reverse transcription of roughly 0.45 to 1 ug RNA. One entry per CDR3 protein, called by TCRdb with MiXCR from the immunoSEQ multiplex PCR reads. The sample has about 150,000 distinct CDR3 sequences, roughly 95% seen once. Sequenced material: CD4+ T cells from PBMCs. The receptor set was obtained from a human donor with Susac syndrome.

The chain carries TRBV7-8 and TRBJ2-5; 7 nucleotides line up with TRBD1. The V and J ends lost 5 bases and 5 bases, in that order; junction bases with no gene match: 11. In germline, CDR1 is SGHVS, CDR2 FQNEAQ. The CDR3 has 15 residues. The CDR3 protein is CASSPIQGTAETQYF. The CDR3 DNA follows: TGTGCCAGCAGCCCGATACAGGGGACGGCGGAGACCCAGTACTTC.

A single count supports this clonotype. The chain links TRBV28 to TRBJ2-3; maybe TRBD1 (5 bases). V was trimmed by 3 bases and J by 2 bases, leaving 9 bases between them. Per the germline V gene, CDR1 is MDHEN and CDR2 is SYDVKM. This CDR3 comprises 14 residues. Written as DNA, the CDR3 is TGTGCCAGCAGTTTGTTAGGGGTCACAGATACGCAGTATTTT. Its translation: CASSLLGVTDTQYF.

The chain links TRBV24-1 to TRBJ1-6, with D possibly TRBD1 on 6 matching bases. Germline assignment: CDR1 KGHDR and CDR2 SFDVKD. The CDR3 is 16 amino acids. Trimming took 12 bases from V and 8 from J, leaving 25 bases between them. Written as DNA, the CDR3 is TGTGCCGCCCCAACAGGGCCCGAAACCTCCTATTCACCCCTCCACTTT. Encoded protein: CAAPTGPETSYSPLHF.

The CDR3 nucleotides read TGTGCCAGCAGCCAGGGTGTCGGTGGCTACACCTTC. Its translation is CASSQGVGGYTF. V and J are TRBV3-1 and TRBJ1-2; no definite D call. V lost 3 bases and J 7 bases, leaving 9 bases between the germline ends. CDR3 length: 12 amino acids. Per the germline V gene, CDR1 is LGHDT and CDR2 is YNNKEL (reference sequence).

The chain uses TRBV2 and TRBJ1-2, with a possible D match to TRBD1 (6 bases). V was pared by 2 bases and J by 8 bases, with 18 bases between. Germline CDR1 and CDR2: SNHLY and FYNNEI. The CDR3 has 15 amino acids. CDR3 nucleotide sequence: TGTGCCAGCAGTGAAAACACTGCCTACAGGGACGGCTACACCTTC. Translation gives CASSENTAYRDGYTF.

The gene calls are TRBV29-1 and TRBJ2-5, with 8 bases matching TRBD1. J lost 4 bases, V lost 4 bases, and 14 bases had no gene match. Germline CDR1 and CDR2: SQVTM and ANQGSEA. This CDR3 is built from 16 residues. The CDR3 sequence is CSVARFGTGLRETQYF. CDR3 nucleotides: TGCAGCGTTGCCAGATTCGGGACAGGACTTCGAGAGACCCAGTACTTC.

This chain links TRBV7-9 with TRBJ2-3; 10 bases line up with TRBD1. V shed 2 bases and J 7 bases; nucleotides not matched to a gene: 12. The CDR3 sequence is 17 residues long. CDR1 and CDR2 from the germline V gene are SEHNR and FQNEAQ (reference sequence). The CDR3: CASSLRMGQGISNTQYF. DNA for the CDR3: TGTGCCAGCAGCTTACGAATGGGACAGGGGATATCAAATACGCAGTATTTT. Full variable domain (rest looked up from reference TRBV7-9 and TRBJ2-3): DTGVSQNPRHKITKRGQNVTFRCDPISEHNRLYWYRQTLGQGPEFLTYFQNEAQLEKSRLLSDRFSAERPKGSFSTLEIQRTEQGDSAMYLCASSLRMGQGISNTQYFGPGTRLTVL.